This T cell receptor beta chain was retrieved from a study of cytomegalovirus exposure and HLA in healthy donors (dated by TCRdb to 2016 to 2017). About the full investigation: An earlier analysis of several hundred of the donors reported roughly 300 Gb of sequence data and 100 million to 120 million unique TCR beta sequences obtained from about 170 million T cells. A later genetic analysis took genome-wide SNP genotypes for about three fifths of the roughly 670 donors and used that subset as a discovery cohort. Donor age, sex, ethnicity and CMV serostatus were compiled together with the repertoire data. Rather than drawing on any new phenotypic data, the later analysis identified candidate immune exposures from TCR beta sequences and the way those sequences occurred across donors. To predict cytomegalovirus infection status, the study brought together high-throughput TCR immunosequencing, statistical association of individual TCRs with disease status, and machine learning. To decide whether each TCR beta V gene segment behaved as functional or pseudogenic, an earlier analysis of approximately 590 of the donors relied on high-throughput TCR beta sequencing. The study aimed to test whether cataloging public T cell receptors could reveal signatures of past pathogen exposure. Of the roughly 410 genotyped donors, over 80% were placed in the genetic ancestry cluster associated with self-reported Caucasian donors. A later analysis re-analyzed previously published TCR beta repertoires from 660 or so donors and added high-resolution HLA genotyping to study TCR occurrence patterns. In addition to the first cohort of around 670 subjects, a separate validation cohort of approximately 120 different subjects was used. Both class I and class II loci were covered by HLA typing, at four-digit resolution. Among around 400 genotyped donors of the cohort, an average of approximately 240,000 unique TCR beta nucleotide sequences were sequenced per donor, roughly 20% of them non-productive. Typing coverage differed by locus: A, B, C, DRB1 and DQB1 were typed in roughly 620-630 donors, DQA1 in 500 to 550, DPA1 in roughly 590, and DPB1 in roughly 450. Roughly 300 gigabases of sequencing data and tens of millions of unique TCR sequences made up an early release that covered around 640 HLA-typed donors. The T cell repertoires of roughly 660 subjects were profiled by immunosequencing and related to cytomegalovirus serostatus. Every discovery cohort repertoire had been produced on one sequencing platform. Roughly 5 DR-DQ haplotypes were handled as single units for association and clustering, since linkage in the cohort was strong.

Library preparation used the immunoSEQ multiplex PCR assay. The multiplex PCR relied on a mix of 60 forward primers for TCR Vbeta segments and 13 reverse primers for TCR Jbeta segments. The CDR3 region of rearranged TCR beta genes was amplified from genomic DNA by a multiplex PCR assay. Amplified TCR beta libraries were sequenced as 87-base-pair reads on the Illumina HiSeq System. The study's processing was this. In a later analysis, tens of millions of unique TCR beta chains were counted across the roughly 670 repertoires, and approximately 9.9 million of these chains were shared by at least two donors. To remove PCR and sequencing errors, raw reads were error-corrected and collapsed into unique sequences using a nearest-neighbor algorithm that merged closely related sequences. CDR3 sequences were aligned to IMGT reference sequences to assign V, D and J gene segments. Each retained sequence needed at least a six-nucleotide match to both a V gene segment and a J gene segment. A rearrangement counted as productive if the CDR3 had no stop codons and remained in frame with V and J, and every other rearrangement counted as non-productive. CDR3 was defined by IMGT convention, running from the second conserved V-encoded cysteine to the conserved J-encoded phenylalanine. The earlier analysis of a few hundred of the donors excluded any sequence lacking an unambiguous match to a single V gene segment. In an earlier analysis of around 600 of the donors, V segments were called functional above 56.7% productive rearrangements and were called segregating when the between-donor standard deviation exceeded 5%. A statistical classification framework was built for diagnosing cytomegalovirus status from the catalog of TCR beta chain sequences. In a later analysis, V and J genes were assigned by comparing TCR nucleotide sequences against IMGT/GENE-DB human TR gene sequences. A later analysis assigned CDR3 sequences and most-parsimonious VDJ recombination scenarios with the TCRdist pipeline. In a later analysis, each TCR beta chain was defined by its CDR3 amino acid sequence together with its V-gene family, and reads lacking a unique V-gene family were excluded. To address suspected cross-contamination and a sequencing artifact, a later analysis removed around 600 highly shared, low-generation-probability nucleotide sequences. In a later analysis, a clonal expansion index for each public chain was calculated from normalized within-repertoire ranks of inferred template counts. Generation probabilities in a later analysis came from a VDJ recombination model fitted to out-of-frame rearrangements, and those results were checked against IGoR. Hypergeometric tests were used in a later analysis to score TCR-TCR, TCR-HLA and TCR-CMV co-occurrence, with a repertoire-size bias correction applied to the TCR pairs. A later analysis estimated false discovery rates by permuting HLA or CMV assignments 20 times. In a later analysis, co-occurring TCRs were grouped with DBSCAN, and TCRdist sequence similarity was added when clustering was performed within HLA-allele-positive subsets. For co-occurrence clustering, repertoires with fewer than 30,000 or more than 120,000 public chains were excluded, along with five repertoires with anomalous nucleotide sharing. TCRdb carries this immuneACCESS record with in-frame sequences only. Its versions omit some clonotypes, under half of them owing to an unresolved V gene in the studies checked, with the rest unexplained. From that table come the V and J calls and clone size; the DNA was used to work out D and trimming. The sample table holds 150,000 or so clones, of which 80% were seen once. Approximately 5.6% of the sample is in the top ten clones.

This clone appeared a single time. Its antigen target is currently unknown. Within one base of it there is no much larger clone, and no base qualities were kept. Between the V and J ends, shortened by 6 bases and 4 bases respectively, the junction contains 15 bases. The germline V gene gives CDR1 as SNHLY and CDR2 as FYNNEI. The CDR3 goes from the cysteine to the phenylalanine over 14 residues. Kept here is only the CDR3 DNA, which spans 42 bases and is read in frame from base 1. General findings and caveats noted by the study authors: V-gene and J-gene trimming of TCR beta chains was associated with a missense DCLRE1C variant in a later genetic analysis, and the association was replicated in an independent cohort. Only TCR beta chains were sequenced in this cohort, and the absence of alpha or paired-chain data limited detectable features. Because some donors lacked HLA typing at each locus, the association tests relied only on the typed subset. A cluster of highly shared sequence variants was judged likely to be a technical artifact of the sequencing pipeline. A later analysis associated about 17,000 TCR beta sequences with specific HLA alleles at a false discovery rate of 0.05. According to a later analysis, parvovirus B19, influenza, CMV and Epstein-Barr virus appeared linked to several top co-occurrence clusters. Across donors, most TCR sequences were observed very rarely, whereas some public TCRs were present in many individuals. Compared with equally common non-associated chains, HLA-associated TCR beta chains in a later analysis were more clonally expanded and had lower generation probabilities. In vitro tests confirmed that a few of the cytomegalovirus-associated TCR beta chains recognize cytomegalovirus antigens. In the study, some 180 TCR beta chains were listed as associated with cytomegalovirus. The earlier analysis of almost 600 of the donors excluded approximately 17 rarely observed V segments, including chromosome 9 orphons, because counts were too low. Correlated functional status among segregating V segments might reflect linkage disequilibrium, but an unknown experimental factor could not be ruled out. In an earlier analysis of around 600 of the donors, most TCR beta V segments appeared in productive rearrangements about 90% or about 30% of the time, broadly matching IMGT annotations. A further reported finding was that TCR beta sequences accurately predicted the HLA-A and HLA-B alleles for most subjects in the first cohort. Presence/absence analyses assumed roughly uniform sequencing depth across donors, an assumption that may not hold. When HLA alleles, especially DR and DQ, strongly co-occurred, TCR associations were difficult to assign to individual alleles. For the cohort, immune exposure information was limited to CMV serostatus. Some IMGT-functional V segments, including TRBV6-2 and TRBV6-3, could not be distinguished by the 87-base-pair reads and were therefore excluded. A later genetic analysis reported fewer N-insertions in productive TCRs among donors in an Asian-associated ancestry cluster than the roughly 720-donor mean. Cytomegalovirus status was reported to be diagnosed by the classifier with high specificity and sensitivity in both the original and validation cohorts. According to a later analysis, TCR association rates differed among HLA loci, with DRB1 alleles showing the most associated TCRs and HLA-C alleles showing the fewest. It was suggested by the authors that the approach could potentially be generalized to other disease states and immunological phenotypes. A later analysis found that most CMV-associated TCR beta chains appeared HLA-restricted, with HLA associations seemingly driven largely by CMV exposure.

The cohort comprised approximately 700 healthy bone marrow donors. Cohort members were all nominally healthy when sampled, although unrecorded immune exposures were likely present. The donor tested CMV seropositive and was one of the 289 seropositive cohort members. Every donor gave a peripheral blood sample, and the peripheral blood mononuclear cells from that sample were used for TCR beta sequencing. Genomic DNA extraction from the blood cell samples was performed with the Qiagen DNeasy Blood Extraction Kit. Rearrangement joined TRBV2 to TRBJ1-1, and possibly TRBD1, on 5 matching bases. This TCR was recovered from a woman aged 35 to 49 in good health and CMV-seropositive. The sample consisted of PBMCs. CDR3 protein: CASSQVRGSTEAFF. At the DNA level, the sequence is TGTGCCAGCAGCCAGGTTAGGGGCAGCACTGAAGCTTTCTTT.